This T cell receptor beta chain was profiled in a study of blood T cell repertoires in COVID-19. Turning to the study itself: Material from acute and convalescent COVID-19 was sourced from the United States, Italy and Spain. The cDNA or gDNA used as material had been derived from T cells, B-cell-depleted T cells, or PBMCs.

Authors' analysis steps: For nucleated cells, counts were estimated from reference gene primer amplification. Sequencing used immunoSEQ multiplex PCR; TCRdb keeps in-frame clones, though not all of them. The V and J calls and clone size come from that table; D and trimming were worked out from the DNA. The sample has 88,000 or so clones, about 85% seen once. The CDR3 totals 20 residues. V trimming: 3 bases; J trimming: 2 bases; junction bases outside the gene matches: 21. The V and J genes are TRBV23-1 and TRBJ2-7, with 8 bases aligning to TRBD1. TRBV23-1 counts as an open reading frame of uncertain function. The sequenced sample consisted of peripheral blood. This sequence was found in a man aged 55 to 70 with acute or convalescent COVID-19. CDR3 sequence: CASSHIFPHPGQGHAYEQYF. CDR3 in DNA: TGCGCCAGCAGTCACATATTCCCACACCCCGGACAGGGACATGCCTACGAGCAGTACTTC.